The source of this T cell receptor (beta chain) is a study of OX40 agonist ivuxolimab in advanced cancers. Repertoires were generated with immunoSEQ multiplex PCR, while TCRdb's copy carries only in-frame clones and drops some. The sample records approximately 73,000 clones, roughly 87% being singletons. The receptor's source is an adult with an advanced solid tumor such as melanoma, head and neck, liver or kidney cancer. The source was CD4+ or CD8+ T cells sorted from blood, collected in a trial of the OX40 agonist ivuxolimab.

DNA for the CDR3: TGCAGCGTTGGATTCGAAGCCTACAATGAGCAGTTCTTC. Its translation is CSVGFEAYNEQFF. The chain couples TRBV29-1 to TRBJ2-1; D gene unclear. This CDR3 region has 13 residues. The V end lost 4 bases, the J end lost 2 bases, and 9 bases lay between the germline ends. Germline-derived CDR1 and CDR2 are SQVTM and ANQGSEA.